This TCR beta chain was found in a study of T cells in Graves' hyperthyroidism and ophthalmopathy. The length of the CDR3 is 15 residues. The ends lost 3 bases at V and 5 bases at J; junction bases unmatched: 7. Germline V gene lookup returns CDR1 KGHDR and CDR2 SFDVKD. Amplification of TCR beta CDR3 regions was performed using RNA transcripts as template. TCR CDR3 underwent first-round RT-PCR with the HTBI primer set. TCRdb processed the multiplex PCR reads anew with MiXCR; each CDR3 protein has one entry. The sample includes about 560,000 distinct CDR3 sequences, 46% of them seen just once. The source of this sequence is a woman under 30 with Graves' hyperthyroidism. The sample was peripheral blood or thyroid tissue (not recorded which). The chain uses TRBV24-1 and TRBJ2-7; 9 bases align to TRBD1. The CDR3 region has the DNA TGTGCCACCAGTGATCCCGACAGGGGGTACAACGAGCAGTACTTC. Its protein product is CATSDPDRGYNEQYF.